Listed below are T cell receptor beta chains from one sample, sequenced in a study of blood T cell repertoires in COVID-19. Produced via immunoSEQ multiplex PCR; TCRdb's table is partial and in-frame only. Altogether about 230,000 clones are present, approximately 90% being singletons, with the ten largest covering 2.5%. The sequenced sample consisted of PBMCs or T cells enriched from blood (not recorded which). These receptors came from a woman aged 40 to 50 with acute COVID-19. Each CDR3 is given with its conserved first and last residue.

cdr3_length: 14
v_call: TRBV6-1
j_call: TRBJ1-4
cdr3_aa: CASSEVGASEKLFF

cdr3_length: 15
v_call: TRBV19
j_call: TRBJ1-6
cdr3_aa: CASSISGHRNSPLHF

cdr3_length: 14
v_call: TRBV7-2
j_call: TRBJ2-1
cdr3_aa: CASSNRDKNNEQFF

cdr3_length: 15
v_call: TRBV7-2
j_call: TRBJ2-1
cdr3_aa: CASSLGGGDYNEQFF

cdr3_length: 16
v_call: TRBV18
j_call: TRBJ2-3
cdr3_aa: CASSPYSGGGTDTQYF

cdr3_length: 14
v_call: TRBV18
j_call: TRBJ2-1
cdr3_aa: CASSPAGRTNEQFF

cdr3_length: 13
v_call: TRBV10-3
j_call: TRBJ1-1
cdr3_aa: CAISEGGWTEAFF

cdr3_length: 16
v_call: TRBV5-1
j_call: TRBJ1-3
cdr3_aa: CASSPLGGQSGNTIYF

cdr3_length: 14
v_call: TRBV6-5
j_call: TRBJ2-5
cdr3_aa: CASNVIGGQETQYF

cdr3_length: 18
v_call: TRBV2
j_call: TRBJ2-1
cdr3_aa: CASSEPLARVMPYNEQFF

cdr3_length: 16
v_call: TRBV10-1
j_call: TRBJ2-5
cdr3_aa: CASSDLSSASRETQYF

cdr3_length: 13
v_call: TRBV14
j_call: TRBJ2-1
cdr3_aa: CASSQDLRQGQFF

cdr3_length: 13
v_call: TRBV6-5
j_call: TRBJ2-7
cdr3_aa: CASRRSLGYEQYF

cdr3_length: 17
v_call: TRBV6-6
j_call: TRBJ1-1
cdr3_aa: CASSHTGTGGGNTEAFF

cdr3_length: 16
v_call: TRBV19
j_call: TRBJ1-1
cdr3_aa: CASSIDSRRGNTEAFF

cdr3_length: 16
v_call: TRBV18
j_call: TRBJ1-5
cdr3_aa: CASSREQGLQDQPQHF

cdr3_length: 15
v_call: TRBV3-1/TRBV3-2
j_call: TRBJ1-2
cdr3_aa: CASSPPPGQGVGYTF

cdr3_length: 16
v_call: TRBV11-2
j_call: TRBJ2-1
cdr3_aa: CASSLGEPGGYNEQFF

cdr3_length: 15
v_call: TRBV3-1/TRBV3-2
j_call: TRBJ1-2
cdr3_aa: CASSQDWKGTGGYTF

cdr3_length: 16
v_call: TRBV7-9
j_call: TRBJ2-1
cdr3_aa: CASSFITGAPYNEQFF

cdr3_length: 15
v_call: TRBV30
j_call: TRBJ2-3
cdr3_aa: CAWSVQRGGAGTQYF

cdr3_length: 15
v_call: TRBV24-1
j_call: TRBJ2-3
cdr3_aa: CATSDSAGPTDTQYF

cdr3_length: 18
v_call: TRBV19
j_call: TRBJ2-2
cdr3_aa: CASSIPRTVVKNTGELFF

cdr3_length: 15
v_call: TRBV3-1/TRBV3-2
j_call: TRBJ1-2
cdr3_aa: CASSPEVGTGVSYTF

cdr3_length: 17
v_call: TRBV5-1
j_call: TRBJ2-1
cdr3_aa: CASSFGTSGGLFNEQFF

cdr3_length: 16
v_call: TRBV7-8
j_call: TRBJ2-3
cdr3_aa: CASSPLGLAGGDTQYF

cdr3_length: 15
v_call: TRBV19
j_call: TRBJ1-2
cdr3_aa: CASRLPGQGALGYTF

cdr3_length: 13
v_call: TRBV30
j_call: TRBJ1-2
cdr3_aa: CAWSVLESGGYTF

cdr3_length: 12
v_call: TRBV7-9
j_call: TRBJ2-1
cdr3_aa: CASSYSGFEQFF